The entry below gives a single TCR beta chain sequence along with its context. Its target is unknown. These data come from a study of T cells in Graves' hyperthyroidism and ophthalmopathy. Findings and limits, study-wide: Separating ophthalmopathy from stable hyperthyroidism was achieved by a 13 V-J model. Most expanded thyroid clonotypes above 0.001 also appeared in blood.

RNA transcripts gave rise to amplified TCR beta CDR3 regions. RT-PCR in the first round (using the HTBI primer set) targeted the TCR CDR3. One entry per CDR3 protein, called by TCRdb with MiXCR from the multiplex PCR reads. The sample has around 620,000 distinct CDR3 sequences; 46% are singletons. V lost 1 base to trimming and J lost 7 bases, with 17 bases between them. Germline V gene data show CDR1 as DFQATT and CDR2 as SNEGSKA (reference sequence). The CDR3 is made up of 15 amino acids. Exclusion criteria comprised uncontrolled infection, other autoimmune disease, pregnancy or lactation. Diagnoses rested on clinical symptoms, serum thyroxine and TRAb, thyroid ultrasound and orbital computed tomography.

Sample: peripheral blood or thyroid tissue (not recorded which). This receptor was taken from an adult woman with Graves' disease, either hyperthyroidism or ophthalmopathy (not recorded which). This chain links TRBV20-1 with TRBJ1-5, with a possible D match to TRBD1 (6 bases). CDR3 residues: CSARADRGPGQPQHF. The CDR3, as DNA: TGCAGTGCTAGAGCGGACAGAGGCCCTGGGCAGCCCCAGCATTTT.